The rows below give T cell receptor beta chains drawn from one sample of a study of high-grade serous ovarian cancer treatment subgroups. TCRdb's table, derived via immunoSEQ multiplex PCR, lists solely in-frame clones and lacks some. This table has approximately 5,700 clones, about three fifths appearing once. Input material: tumor tissue. All receptors come from a human donor with high-grade serous ovarian cancer. Both conserved end residues are part of each CDR3. Each record gives: D gene, clone size, J gene, V gene, CDR3 DNA, CDR3 protein. D genes are given only for firm matches. Clone size is stated in some rows and not others, as once, few, many or a class when expanded.

>TRBD2|-|TRBJ2-1|TRBV5-4
TGTGCCAGCAGCTCCGGGACTAGCGGGGGCTACAATGAGCAGTTCTTC
CASSSGTSGGYNEQFF
>-|-|TRBJ1-3|TRBV6-5
TGTGCCAGCAGTTACCGAGGGGAATCTGGAAACACCATATATTTT
CASSYRGESGNTIYF
>-|few|TRBJ1-1|TRBV7-2
TGTGCCAGCAGCTTCGAAGTCCCGAACACTGAAGCTTTCTTT
CASSFEVPNTEAFF
>-|-|TRBJ2-7|TRBV7-2
TGTGCCAGCAGCTCTTCTGGGACCTTAAATGGGGGCGAGCAGTACTTC
CASSSSGTLNGGEQYF
>-|-|TRBJ1-1|TRBV11-1
TGTGCCAGCAGCTTATCTGTGAACACTGAAGCTTTCTTT
CASSLSVNTEAFF
>-|-|TRBJ1-1|TRBV19
TGTGCCACCGTCCCTTCGGACACTGAAGCTTTCTTT
CATVPSDTEAFF
>-|-|TRBJ2-3|TRBV6-1
TGTGCCAGCAGTGTTACCGGAGATACGCAGTATTTT
CASSVTGDTQYF
>-|-|TRBJ2-1|TRBV7-7
TGTGCTAGCAGCTCCGGGAGTAGCTCCTACAATGAGCAGTTCTTC
CASSSGSSSYNEQFF
>TRBD1|-|TRBJ2-3|TRBV7-8
TGTGCCAGCCGCCCCCGACAGGGGATAACAGATACGCAGTATTTT
CASRPRQGITDTQYF
>-|-|TRBJ1-2|TRBV6-6
TGTGCCATCGGAGCCAACTATGGCTACACCTTC
CAIGANYGYTF
>-|-|TRBJ2-1|TRBV5-1
TGCGCCAGCAGCTTGTCGCCAGGGAACGATGAGCAGTTCTTC
CASSLSPGNDEQFF
>TRBD1|few|TRBJ2-7|TRBV6-5
TGTGCCAGCATGCTCGGGACAGCGCCTTACGAGCAGTACTTC
CASMLGTAPYEQYF
>TRBD1|once|TRBJ2-7|TRBV18
TGTGCCAGCTCACCGCCGGGACAGGGCTACGAGCAGTACTTC
CASSPPGQGYEQYF
>TRBD1|few|TRBJ2-5|TRBV19
TGTGCCAGTAGTACCTACGGACAGGGCGAGACCCAGTACTTC
CASSTYGQGETQYF
>TRBD2|-|TRBJ2-3|TRBV4-3
TGCGCCAGCAGCCAAGACATTTCCAGCGGGGGCACAGATACGCAGTATTTT
CASSQDISSGGTDTQYF
>TRBD1|-|TRBJ2-5|TRBV27
TGTGCCAGCCGGGGACAGGGCGTGGGGGAGACCCAGTACTTC
CASRGQGVGETQYF
>-|-|TRBJ1-2|TRBV7-9
TGTGCCAGCAGCTTAGCGCGGTCCTACAGGGACAACTATGGCTACACCTTC
CASSLARSYRDNYGYTF
>-|once|TRBJ1-1|TRBV21-1
TGTGCCAGCAGTGTTTTTTTAGCAATTCGCACTGAAGCTTTCTTT
CASSVFLAIRTEAFF
>-|few|TRBJ1-5|TRBV11-2
TGTGCCAGCAGCTTATCGGCAGGGGAGGGTCAGCCCCAGCATTTT
CASSLSAGEGQPQHF
>-|-|TRBJ1-1|TRBV6-1
TGTGCCAGCAGTGCCCCGGGGCATAACACTGAAGCTTTCTTT
CASSAPGHNTEAFF